These T cell receptor beta chains were read from a single sample in a study of monozygotic twins with inflammatory bowel disease. For each CDR3 protein, TCRdb gives one entry from its re-call of the 5' RACE reads, without DNA. The table gives approximately 330,000 distinct CDR3 sequences; the top ten clones make up 2% to 2.5% of it. The specimen sequenced was blood. These receptor sequences come from a human donor with ulcerative colitis or Crohn's disease, or a healthy co-twin of an affected twin (not recorded which). Each CDR3 is given with its conserved first and last residue.

J gene	V gene	CDR3 protein
TRBJ1-1	TRBV27	CASSLQGRANTEAFF
TRBJ2-1	TRBV15	CATSSRNLAEAQFF
TRBJ1-1	TRBV6-1	CASSVQGKDTEAFF
TRBJ2-3	TRBV7-2	CASRGASGGDTQYF
TRBJ1-2	TRBV11-1	CASSRGGDYGYTF
TRBJ1-5	TRBV19	CASRVQDSYSNQPQHF
TRBJ2-4	TRBV7-2	CASSRDSAKNIQYF
TRBJ1-2	TRBV29-1	CSVEGQIPNGYTF
TRBJ1-1	TRBV19	CATVTRGGGTEAFF
TRBJ2-5	TRBV28	CASSKGEETQYF
TRBJ2-2	TRBV28	CASSLVGGELFF
TRBJ2-4	TRBV5-1	CASSTGGQYQGIQYF
TRBJ1-5	TRBV29-1	CSAGTGNQPQHF
TRBJ2-1	TRBV5-1	CASSLEESAGVSYNEQFF
TRBJ1-2	TRBV5-1	CASSFAVGGNYGYTF
TRBJ2-2	TRBV7-9	CASSPPSGPGMELFF
TRBJ1-2	TRBV5-6	CASRLTGIYGYTF
TRBJ2-2	TRBV19	CASSILRDRGKNTGELFF
TRBJ1-2	TRBV4-3	CASSQDRQGTYGYTF
TRBJ1-2	TRBV28	CASGLPGFYGYTF
TRBJ2-7	TRBV14	CASSQKTGLSSYEQYF
TRBJ1-2	TRBV28	CASSFPGELYGYTF
TRBJ2-1	TRBV5-1	CASSLVGPAGREAQFF
TRBJ1-2	TRBV9	CASSPYAGGGYTF
TRBJ1-1	TRBV5-1	CASSLAEGGTEAFF
TRBJ1-1	TRBV6-5	CASSYSMKGNRVGTEAFF
TRBJ2-7	TRBV19	CASSISGQAYEQYF
TRBJ1-5	TRBV3-1	CASSQQFSQPQHF
TRBJ2-3	TRBV7-2	CASSLQSGGPDTQYF
TRBJ2-1	TRBV5-5	CASRYGTERYNEQFF
TRBJ2-3	TRBV20-1	CSASPRGGVGDTQYF
TRBJ2-1	TRBV9	CASSPGGAPYNEQFF
TRBJ2-2	TRBV28	CASRASGSPGELFF
TRBJ2-1	TRBV2	CASSEKTSGYHNEQFF
TRBJ1-2	TRBV5-1	CASSLGWVTTDYGYTF
TRBJ2-7	TRBV4-1	CASSQDKGRGKLDEQYF
TRBJ2-4	TRBV4-1	CASSHGTSGLLAKNIQYF
TRBJ2-2	TRBV27	CASSFSSGGRAGELFF
TRBJ2-1	TRBV20-1	CSASPQFPGDEQFF
TRBJ1-1	TRBV19	CASSIAWRGTEAFF
TRBJ2-7	TRBV7-2	CASSPPYVGYEQYF
TRBJ1-1	TRBV29-1	CSAGGRVNTEAFF